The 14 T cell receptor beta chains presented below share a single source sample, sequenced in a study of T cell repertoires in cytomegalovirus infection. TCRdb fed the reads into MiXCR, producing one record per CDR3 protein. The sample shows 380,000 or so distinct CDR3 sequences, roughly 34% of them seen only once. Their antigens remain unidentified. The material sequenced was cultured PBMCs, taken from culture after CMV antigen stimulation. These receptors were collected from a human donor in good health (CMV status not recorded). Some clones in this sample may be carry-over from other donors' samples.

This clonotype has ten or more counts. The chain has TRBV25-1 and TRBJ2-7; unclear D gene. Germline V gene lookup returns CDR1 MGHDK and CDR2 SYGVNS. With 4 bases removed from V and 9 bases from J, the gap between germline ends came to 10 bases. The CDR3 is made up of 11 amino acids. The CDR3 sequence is CASSGGVGQYF. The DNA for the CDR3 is TGTGCCAGCAGTGGGGGTGTCGGGCAGTACTTC.

The DNA of the CDR3 is TGTGCCAGCAGTCAGATGGGACAGGGGACTGAGCAGTTCTTC. It is translated as CASSQMGQGTEQFF. The V gene is TRBV6-1, the J gene TRBJ2-1, with 10 nucleotides matching TRBD1. Germline V CDR1 and CDR2: MNHNS, SASEGT. There are 14 residues in the CDR3. V lost 5 bases, J lost 9 bases, and 7 bases stayed unmatched.

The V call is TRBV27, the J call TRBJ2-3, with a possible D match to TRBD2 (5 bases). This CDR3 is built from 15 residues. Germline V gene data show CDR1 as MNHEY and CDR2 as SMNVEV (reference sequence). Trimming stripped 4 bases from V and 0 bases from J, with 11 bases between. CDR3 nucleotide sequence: TGTGCCAGCAGTTCCCCATGGAGGAGCACAGATACGCAGTATTTT. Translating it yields CASSSPWRSTDTQYF.

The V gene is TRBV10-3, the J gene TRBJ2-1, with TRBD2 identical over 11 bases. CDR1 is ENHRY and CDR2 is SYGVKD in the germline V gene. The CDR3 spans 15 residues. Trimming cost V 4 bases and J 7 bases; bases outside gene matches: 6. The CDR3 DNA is TGTGCCATCAGTGCGCCTAGCGGGAGGCAGAATGAGCAGTTCTTC. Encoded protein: CAISAPSGRQNEQFF.

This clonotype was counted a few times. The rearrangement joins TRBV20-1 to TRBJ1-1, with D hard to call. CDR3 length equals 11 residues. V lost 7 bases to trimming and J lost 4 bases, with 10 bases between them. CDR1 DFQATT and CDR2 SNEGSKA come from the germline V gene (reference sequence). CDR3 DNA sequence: TGCAGTGTTGGGTTGCTCACTGAAGCTTTCTTT. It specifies CSVGLLTEAFF.

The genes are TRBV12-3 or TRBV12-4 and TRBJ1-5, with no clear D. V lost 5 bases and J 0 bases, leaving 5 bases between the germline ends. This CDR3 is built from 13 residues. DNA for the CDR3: TGTGCCAGCAGTATTTTTAGCAATCAGCCCCAGCATTTT. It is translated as CASSIFSNQPQHF.

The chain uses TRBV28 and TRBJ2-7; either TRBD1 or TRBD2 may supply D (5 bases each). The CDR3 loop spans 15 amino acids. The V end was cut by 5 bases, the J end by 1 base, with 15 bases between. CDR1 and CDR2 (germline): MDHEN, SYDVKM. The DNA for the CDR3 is TGTGCCAGCAGTGCCTCCGGGACGGTTTCCTACGAGCAGTACTTC. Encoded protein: CASSASGTVSYEQYF.

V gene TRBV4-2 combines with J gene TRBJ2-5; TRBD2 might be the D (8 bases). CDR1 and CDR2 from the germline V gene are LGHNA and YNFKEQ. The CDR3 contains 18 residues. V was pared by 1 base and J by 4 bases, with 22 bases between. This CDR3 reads CASSQAPAGEGAGETQYF. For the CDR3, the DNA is TGTGCCAGCAGCCAAGCCCCAGCGGGAGAGGGGGCTGGAGAGACCCAGTACTTC.

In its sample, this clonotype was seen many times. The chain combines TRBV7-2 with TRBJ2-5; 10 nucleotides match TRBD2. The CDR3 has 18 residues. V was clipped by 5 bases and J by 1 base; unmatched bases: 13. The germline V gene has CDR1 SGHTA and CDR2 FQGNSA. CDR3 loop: CASSKFTSGRARQETQYF. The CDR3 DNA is TGTGCCAGCAGCAAATTTACAAGCGGGAGGGCCCGCCAAGAGACCCAGTACTTC.

CDR3 protein: CASTKLAGGTDTQYF. The CDR3 nucleotides read TGTGCCAGCACCAAACTAGCGGGAGGGACAGATACGCAGTATTTT. J is TRBJ2-3 and V is TRBV2; 13 bases are shared with TRBD2. This CDR3 region has 15 residues. J lost 3 bases, V lost 7 bases, and 4 bases had no gene match. Germline V gene sequence: CDR1 SNHLY, CDR2 FYNNEI.

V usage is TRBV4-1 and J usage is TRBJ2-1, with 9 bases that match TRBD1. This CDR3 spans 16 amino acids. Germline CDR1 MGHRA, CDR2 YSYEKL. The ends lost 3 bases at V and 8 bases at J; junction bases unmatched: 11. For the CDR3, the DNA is TGCGCCAGCAGCCATCGCCTACAGGGGGCGGAGGATGAGCAGTTCTTC. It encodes CASSHRLQGAEDEQFF.

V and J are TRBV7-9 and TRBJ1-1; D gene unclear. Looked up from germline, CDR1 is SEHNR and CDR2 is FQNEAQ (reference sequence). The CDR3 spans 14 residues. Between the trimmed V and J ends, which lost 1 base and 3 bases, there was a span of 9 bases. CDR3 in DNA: TGTGCCAGCAGCTTAGTACAGATTTACACTGAAGCTTTCTTT. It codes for CASSLVQIYTEAFF.

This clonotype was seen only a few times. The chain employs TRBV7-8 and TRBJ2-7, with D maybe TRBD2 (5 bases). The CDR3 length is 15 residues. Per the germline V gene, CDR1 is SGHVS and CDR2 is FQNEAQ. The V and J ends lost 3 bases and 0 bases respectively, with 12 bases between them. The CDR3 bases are TGTGCCAGCAGCTTGACCTCGGGATACTCCTACGAGCAGTACTTC. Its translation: CASSLTSGYSYEQYF.

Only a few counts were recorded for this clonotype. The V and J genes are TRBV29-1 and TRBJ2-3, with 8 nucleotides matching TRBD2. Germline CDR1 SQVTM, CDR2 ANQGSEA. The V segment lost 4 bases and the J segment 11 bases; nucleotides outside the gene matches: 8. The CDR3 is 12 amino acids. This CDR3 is CSVAFPGLEQYF. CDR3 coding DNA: TGCAGCGTTGCTTTTCCGGGACTAGAGCAGTATTTT.